A selection of T cell receptor beta chains follows, all from one sample in a study of blood T cells in healthy people across ages. TCRdb itself ran the 5' RACE reads through MiXCR, one entry per CDR3 protein. This table has 1.5 million to 2 million distinct CDR3 sequences, just under 50% appearing once. The sample consisted of blood. The receptor set was obtained from a woman aged 40 to 49 in good health. Both conserved end residues are part of each CDR3. A D gene is named only where the DNA matches it firmly. The listing skips clone size in some rows; elsewhere it reads once, few, many or a size class.

j_call,v_call,clone_size,d_call,cdr3_aa,cdr3_nt
TRBJ2-5,TRBV5-6,.,.,CASSWGIGHTETQYF,TGTGCCAGCAGCTGGGGTATCGGTCACACTGAGACCCAGTACTTC
TRBJ1-2,TRBV7-9,few,.,CASSFYMDGYTF,TGTGCCAGCAGCTTTTACATGGACGGCTACACCTTC
TRBJ2-4,TRBV28,.,TRBD1,CASQTGGLAKNIQYF,TGTGCCAGCCAGACAGGGGGTTTAGCCAAAAACATTCAGTACTTC
TRBJ1-5,TRBV20-1,.,.,CSARSRRHFGNQPQHF,TGCAGTGCTAGGTCCCGTCGGCATTTCGGCAATCAGCCCCAGCATTTT
TRBJ2-7,TRBV27,.,.,CASSLRQVPYEQYF,TGTGCCAGCAGTTTAAGGCAGGTCCCCTACGAGCAGTACTTC
TRBJ2-1,TRBV5-1,.,.,CASSLSTASDEQFF,TGCGCCAGCAGCTTGAGCACGGCCTCGGATGAGCAGTTCTTC
TRBJ2-5,TRBV5-1,.,TRBD1,CASSYRDSQQETQYF,TGCGCCAGCAGTTACCGGGACAGCCAACAAGAGACCCAGTACTTC
TRBJ2-5,TRBV6-1,.,.,CASSEMGFGETQYF,TGTGCCAGCAGTGAAATGGGATTCGGGGAGACCCAGTACTTC
TRBJ2-3,TRBV12-5,.,.,CASAKTGASTDTQYF,TGTGCTAGTGCTAAGACGGGAGCTAGCACAGATACGCAGTATTTT
TRBJ2-7,TRBV6-5,.,.,CASSQGTREQYF,TGTGCCAGCAGCCAGGGGACGCGCGAGCAGTACTTC
TRBJ2-1,TRBV20-1,.,.,CRGTKGVGDDEQFF,TGCAGGGGAACCAAAGGGGTCGGAGACGATGAGCAGTTCTTC
TRBJ2-1,TRBV6-2/TRBV6-3,.,.,CASSFTSNYNEQFF,TGTGCCAGCAGTTTCACTAGCAATTACAATGAGCAGTTCTTC
TRBJ1-2,TRBV6-5,few,TRBD1,CASSYSTGGEDGYTF,TGTGCCAGCAGTTACTCGACAGGGGGCGAGGATGGCTACACCTTC
TRBJ2-7,TRBV2,.,.,CASSEGRRELDEQYF,TGTGCCAGCAGTGAGGGGAGAAGGGAGCTCGACGAGCAGTACTTC
TRBJ2-7,TRBV6-6,.,.,CASSLRPNGDEQYF,TGTGCCAGCAGTTTACGCCCGAACGGGGACGAGCAGTACTTC
TRBJ2-5,TRBV5-6,few,TRBD1,CASSLVTGGWLLKTQYF,TGTGCCAGCAGCTTGGTAACAGGGGGCTGGTTACTGAAGACCCAGTACTTC
TRBJ2-7,TRBV20-1,.,.,CSASHRDQIPYEQYF,TGCAGTGCTAGCCACCGGGACCAGATTCCCTACGAGCAGTACTTC
TRBJ2-7,TRBV27,.,.,CASTPWTGRVAMINEQYF,TGTGCCAGCACCCCGTGGACAGGGAGGGTCGCCATGATTAACGAGCAGTACTTC
TRBJ2-7,TRBV20-1,.,TRBD2,CSARPSGTYEQYF,TGCAGTGCTCGTCCTAGCGGAACCTACGAGCAGTACTTC
TRBJ2-1,TRBV29-1,once,TRBD2,CSADWAGGNEQFF,TGCAGCGCCGACTGGGCGGGGGGCAATGAGCAGTTCTTC
TRBJ1-1,TRBV10-3,.,.,CAIRLTPPWAFF,TGTGCCATCAGACTGACCCCGCCATGGGCTTTCTTT
TRBJ1-1,TRBV7-2,.,.,CASSLEKAVTEAFF,TGTGCCAGCAGCTTAGAGAAGGCTGTCACTGAAGCTTTCTTT
TRBJ2-1,TRBV2,few,.,CASRPEGARYNEQFF,TGTGCCAGCAGGCCTGAAGGGGCACGCTACAATGAGCAGTTCTTC
TRBJ2-1,TRBV18,.,.,CASSPRTSAADEQFF,TGTGCCAGCTCACCACGGACTTCGGCGGCCGATGAGCAGTTCTTC
TRBJ2-5,TRBV6-1,.,.,CTSSRTAQETQYF,TGTACCAGCAGCAGGACAGCACAAGAGACCCAGTACTTC
TRBJ2-5,TRBV27,few,.,CASSLGPQIQETQYF,TGTGCCAGCAGTTTGGGGCCCCAGATTCAAGAGACCCAGTACTTC
TRBJ2-5,TRBV7-9,.,TRBD2,CASSSINPDSGGWQTQYF,TGTGCCAGCAGCTCCATTAATCCTGACAGCGGGGGGTGGCAGACCCAGTACTTC
TRBJ2-5,TRBV20-1,.,.,CSARVATGIQETQYF,TGCAGTGCTAGAGTGGCCACCGGGATCCAAGAGACCCAGTACTTC
TRBJ2-1,TRBV18,.,.,CASSPRTAQTHYNEQFF,TGTGCCAGCTCACCACGGACAGCACAAACGCATTACAATGAGCAGTTCTTC
TRBJ1-4,TRBV5-5,.,.,CASSFPRDKLFF,TGTGCCAGCAGCTTCCCCCGGGACAAACTGTTTTTT
TRBJ1-6,TRBV7-2,.,.,CASRSVGGNSPLHF,TGTGCCAGCAGATCCGTGGGCGGAAATTCACCCCTCCACTTT
TRBJ2-7,TRBV5-1,.,.,CASNSRGIASNEQYF,TGCGCCAGCAACTCCAGGGGAATCGCGTCGAACGAGCAGTACTTC
TRBJ1-2,TRBV3-1,once,TRBD1,CASSHQGAYGYTF,TGTGCCAGCAGCCACCAGGGGGCCTATGGCTACACCTTC
TRBJ2-5,TRBV29-1,few,TRBD1,CSVRTGSLETQYF,TGCAGCGTTCGGACAGGGAGTCTGGAGACCCAGTACTTC
TRBJ2-5,TRBV19,.,TRBD2,CASSSRTSGGPHQETQYF,TGTGCCAGTAGTTCCCGGACTAGCGGGGGCCCCCACCAAGAGACCCAGTACTTC
TRBJ2-1,TRBV29-1,.,TRBD1,CSFTTTLSGTGYNEQFF,TGCAGCTTTACTACAACCCTATCCGGGACAGGTTACAATGAGCAGTTCTTC
TRBJ2-3,TRBV6-6,few,.,CASSWGPTDTQYF,TGTGCCAGCAGCTGGGGTCCCACAGATACGCAGTATTTT
TRBJ1-1,TRBV2,.,.,CASRGWGTEAFF,TGTGCCAGCAGAGGGTGGGGCACTGAAGCTTTCTTT
TRBJ2-3,TRBV4-2,.,TRBD2,CASSLGLAGARDTDTQYF,TGTGCCAGCAGCCTCGGGCTAGCGGGGGCCCGCGACACAGATACGCAGTATTTT
TRBJ2-5,TRBV4-1,.,TRBD1,CASSHPTGGTQYF,TGCGCCAGCAGCCATCCGACAGGGGGGACCCAGTACTTC
TRBJ2-1,TRBV10-3,.,.,CAISEAGPNRGGETQFF,TGTGCCATCAGTGAGGCGGGACCTAACAGGGGAGGAGAGACCCAGTTCTTC
TRBJ2-1,TRBV7-9,few,TRBD1,CASSSTGDNNEQFF,TGTGCCAGCAGCTCCACAGGGGACAACAATGAGCAGTTCTTC
TRBJ2-7,TRBV12-3/TRBV12-4,.,.,CASSVNLGLEQYF,TGTGCCAGCAGTGTAAATCTGGGCCTCGAGCAGTACTTC
TRBJ2-1,TRBV7-2,few,TRBD2,CASSSQPAGGLLNEQFF,TGTGCCAGCAGCTCCCAACCAGCGGGGGGGCTCTTAAATGAGCAGTTCTTC
TRBJ2-5,TRBV12-3/TRBV12-4,.,TRBD1,CASSPRQGVYEETQYF,TGTGCCAGCAGTCCGAGGCAGGGGGTATACGAAGAGACCCAGTACTTC
TRBJ2-1,TRBV20-1,.,TRBD2,CSARAPGLAFNEQFF,TGCAGTGCTAGGGCGCCGGGACTAGCTTTCAATGAGCAGTTCTTC
TRBJ2-3,TRBV20-1,.,.,CSARASAWVTDTQYF,TGCAGTGCTAGAGCGAGTGCCTGGGTCACAGATACGCAGTATTTT
TRBJ1-2,TRBV6-5,few,.,CASSYSTGGADGYTF,TGTGCCAGCAGTTACTCGACAGGAGGAGCGGATGGCTACACCTTC
TRBJ2-7,TRBV29-1,once,TRBD2,CSVESRGVGTRYF,TGCAGCGTTGAAAGTCGGGGGGTCGGGACCCGGTACTTC
TRBJ2-1,TRBV20-1,.,.,CSAIRNNKQFF,TGCAGTGCTATAAGAAACAATAAGCAGTTCTTC
TRBJ2-5,TRBV12-3/TRBV12-4,few,TRBD1,CASSLGGQGLETQYF,TGTGCCAGCAGTTTAGGGGGACAGGGCTTAGAGACCCAGTACTTC
TRBJ2-3,TRBV9,.,.,CASSVEVSGYPDTQYF,TGTGCCAGCAGCGTAGAGGTCTCGGGGTACCCAGATACGCAGTATTTT
TRBJ2-1,TRBV7-2,.,TRBD1,CASSLGAPGTGGYNEQFF,TGTGCCAGCAGCTTAGGGGCCCCCGGGACAGGGGGTTACAATGAGCAGTTCTTC
TRBJ1-6,TRBV20-1,many,TRBD1,CSARSPGQGSSPLHF,TGCAGTGCTAGGTCTCCGGGACAGGGGAGCTCACCCCTCCACTTT